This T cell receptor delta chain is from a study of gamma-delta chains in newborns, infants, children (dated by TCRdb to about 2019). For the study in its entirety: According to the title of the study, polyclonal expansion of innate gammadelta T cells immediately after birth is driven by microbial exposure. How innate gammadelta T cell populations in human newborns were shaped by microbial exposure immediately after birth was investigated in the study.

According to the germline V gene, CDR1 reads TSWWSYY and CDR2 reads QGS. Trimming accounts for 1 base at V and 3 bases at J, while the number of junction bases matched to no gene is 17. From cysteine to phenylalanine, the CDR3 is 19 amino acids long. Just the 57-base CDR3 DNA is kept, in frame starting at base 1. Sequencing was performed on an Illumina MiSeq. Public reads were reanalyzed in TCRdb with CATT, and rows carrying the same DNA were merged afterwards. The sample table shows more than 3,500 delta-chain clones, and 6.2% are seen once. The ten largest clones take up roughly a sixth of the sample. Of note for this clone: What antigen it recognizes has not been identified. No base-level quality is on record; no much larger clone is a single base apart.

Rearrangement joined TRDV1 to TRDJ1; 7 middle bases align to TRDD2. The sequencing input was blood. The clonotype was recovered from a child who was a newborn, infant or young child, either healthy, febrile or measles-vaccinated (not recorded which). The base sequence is TGTGCTCTTGGGGAACCCCCCTTCCTTAGCGTTACTGAGGCCGATAAACTCATCTTT. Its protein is CALGEPPFLSVTEADKLIF.